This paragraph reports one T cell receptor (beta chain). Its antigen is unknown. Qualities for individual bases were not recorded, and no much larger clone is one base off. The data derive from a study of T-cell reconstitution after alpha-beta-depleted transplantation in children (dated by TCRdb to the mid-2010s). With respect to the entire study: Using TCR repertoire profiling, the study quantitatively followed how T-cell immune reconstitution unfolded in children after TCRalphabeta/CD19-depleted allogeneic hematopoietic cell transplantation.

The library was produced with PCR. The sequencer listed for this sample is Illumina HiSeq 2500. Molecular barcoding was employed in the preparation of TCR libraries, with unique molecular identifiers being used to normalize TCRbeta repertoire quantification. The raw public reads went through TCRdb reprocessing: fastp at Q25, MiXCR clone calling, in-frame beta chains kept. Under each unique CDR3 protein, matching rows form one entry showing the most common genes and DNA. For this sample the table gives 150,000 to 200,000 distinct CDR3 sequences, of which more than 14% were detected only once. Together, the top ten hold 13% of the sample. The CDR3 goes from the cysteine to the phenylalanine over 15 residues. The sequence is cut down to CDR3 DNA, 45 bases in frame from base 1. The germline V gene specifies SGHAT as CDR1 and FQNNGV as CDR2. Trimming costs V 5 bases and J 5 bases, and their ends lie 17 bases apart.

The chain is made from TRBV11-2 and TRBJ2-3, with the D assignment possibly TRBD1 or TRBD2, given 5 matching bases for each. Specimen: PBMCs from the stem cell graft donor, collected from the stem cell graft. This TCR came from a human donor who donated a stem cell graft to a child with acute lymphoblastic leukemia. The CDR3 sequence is CASSPGAPGGDTQYF. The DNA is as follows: TGTGCCAGCAGCCCCGGGGCCCCCGGAGGAGATACGCAGTATTTT.